This T cell receptor (beta chain) was found in a study of beta chain features in type 1 diabetes. On the study more broadly: On cell yields, gender and age, patients and healthy donors were similar.

Of the isolated RNA, all was reverse transcribed, and so the sequenced material was expressed TCRB transcripts. Sequenced by immunoSEQ multiplex PCR; TCRdb stores in-frame clones only, minus some. Altogether over 55,000 clones are present, roughly 52% being singletons, with the ten largest covering around 2.5%. Overall study results and limits: Researchers report that Type 1 diabetes patients had moderately but significantly shorter TCRB CDR3s across all four CD4+ subsets.

In regard to this clone: The antigen remains unidentified.

J lost 2 bases, V lost 2 bases, and 1 base had no gene match. Germline CDR1 MNHNY, CDR2 SVGAGI (reference sequence). The CDR3 extends over 14 amino acids. V usage is TRBV6-6 and J usage is TRBJ2-3, with 7 bases matching TRBD2. Sequenced sample: Tregs from blood. The TCR originated in a woman aged 40-49 years with type 1 diabetes. CDR3 DNA: TGTGCCAGCAGTTACGCGGGGGTCACAGATACGCAGTATTTT. Translating it yields CASSYAGVTDTQYF.